What follows describes a single TCR beta chain. What it recognizes is unknown. The sample belongs to a study of shared clonotypes between healthy human individuals. Across the whole study: With ages of 18 to 49, the donors were a couple of women and three men. CD4 naive cells filled three plates per donor, CD4 memory three, CD8 naive two and CD8 memory one. Study-level results: Blood alone was sampled, and tissue repertoires likely differ.

The method was immunoSEQ multiplex PCR; TCRdb's version includes in-frame clones alone and lacks a portion of them. The top ten hold 0.1% to 0.15% of the sample, which has about 2 million clones, roughly 96% seen once. V lost 4 bases, J lost 2 bases, and 17 bases lay in between. CDR1 SGHAT and CDR2 FQNNGV come from the germline V gene. The CDR3 length is 16 residues. This clonotype was obtained from a man younger than 30 in good health. Sample: naive CD4+ T cells sorted from blood. This sample's subset: CD45RA+ positively selected. This rearrangement joins TRBV11-2 to TRBJ2-5; weak D call: TRBD1 (6 bases). The CDR3 DNA reads as TGTGCCAGCAGCTCATCTGTACAGGGACGACAAGAGACCCAGTACTTC. It is translated as CASSSSVQGRQETQYF.